The 17 T cell receptor beta chains in this list originate from one sample, sequenced in a study of somatic mutations in cytotoxic T cells in rheumatoid arthritis. Assay: immunoSEQ multiplex PCR; the TCRdb copy retains only in-frame clones and omits some. In the table there are approximately 14,000 clones, 82% of which are singletons. The sequenced sample consisted of CD8+ T cells sorted from blood. Receptors originate from an adult with rheumatoid arthritis.

This clone has more than one count but fewer than ten. This chain uses TRBV6-4 with TRBJ2-2; D is tentatively TRBD1 or TRBD2 (5 bases each). The V gene's germline CDR1 is MRHNA and CDR2 SNTAGT. The CDR3 runs 14 residues. V shed 5 bases and J shed 3 bases, with 10 bases lying between them. The chain's CDR3 is CASSRDADTGELFF. The CDR3 DNA is TGTGCCAGCAGTCGGGACGCAGACACCGGGGAGCTGTTTTTT.

The chain recombines TRBV4-1 with TRBJ1-2; D unclear. Trimming cost V 0 bases and J 8 bases, with 16 bases left between them. The CDR3 loop spans 15 amino acids. Germline CDR1 and CDR2: MGHRA and YSYEKL. The DNA for the CDR3 is TGCGCCAGCAGCCAAGAGGGCAGCCCCGTTTGGGGCTACACCTTC. This translates into CASSQEGSPVWGYTF.

V gene TRBV19 combines with J gene TRBJ1-2; D is perhaps TRBD1 (5 bases). The V end lost 5 bases, the J end lost 0 bases, and 10 bases lay between the germline ends. Germline assignment: CDR1 LNHDA and CDR2 SQIVND (reference sequence). The CDR3 spans 14 residues. CDR3 nucleotide sequence: TGTGCCAGTAGTTTAGGACACACTAACTATGGCTACACCTTC. It translates to CASSLGHTNYGYTF.

This clone was picked up one time. The chain has TRBV28 and TRBJ2-5; no firm D call. The ends were cut back, 3 bases at V and 4 bases at J, with 3 bases in the middle. This CDR3 is 11 amino acids long. Germline CDR1 MDHEN, CDR2 SYDVKM. The CDR3 protein is CASSFVETQYF. CDR3 nucleotide sequence: TGTGCCAGCAGTTTTGTAGAGACCCAGTACTTC.

This chain links TRBV27 with TRBJ1-5; D not certain. With 5 bases removed from V and 4 bases from J, the gap between germline ends came to 15 bases. The CDR3 has 15 amino acids. In germline, CDR1 is MNHEY, CDR2 SMNVEV (reference sequence). In DNA form, the CDR3 reads TGTGCCAGCAGTCCCAGGCTTCGACCTAATCAGCCCCAGCATTTT. This sequence encodes CASSPRLRPNQPQHF.

The chain has TRBV7-6 and TRBJ2-2; tentative D call: TRBD1 (5 bases). CDR3 length: 15 amino acids. CDR1 is SGHVS and CDR2 is FNYEAQ in the germline V gene. V lost 5 bases to trimming and J lost 3 bases, with 13 bases between them. The CDR3 here is CASSARRQYTGELFF. The CDR3 nucleotides are TGTGCCAGCAGCGCCCGCCGACAGTACACCGGGGAGCTGTTTTTT.

The chain links TRBV28 to TRBJ2-1; 7 bases match TRBD1. The length of the CDR3 is 15 residues. Germline V gives CDR1 MDHEN, CDR2 SYDVKM. V trimming: 5 bases; J trimming: 4 bases; junction bases outside the gene matches: 8. The CDR3 DNA reads TGTGCCAGCAGTCTGGACAGGTCCCCGTACAATGAGCAGTTCTTC. Translating gives CASSLDRSPYNEQFF.

In its sample, this clone was seen once. This chain connects TRBV6-1 to TRBJ1-4; perhaps TRBD1 as D (5 bases). The V end lost 6 bases, the J end lost 8 bases, and 13 bases lay between the germline ends. Germline V gene lookup returns CDR1 MNHNS and CDR2 SASEGT. The CDR3 has 13 residues. CDR3 region: CASRSLGEEKLFF. CDR3 DNA sequence: TGTGCCAGCAGGTCTTTAGGGGAGGAAAAACTGTTTTTT.

This chain connects TRBV7-6 to TRBJ1-2, with 8 positions matching TRBD1. This CDR3 comprises 14 residues. Germline V gene sequence: CDR1 SGHVS, CDR2 FNYEAQ. V shed 5 bases and J 3 bases; nucleotides not matched to a gene: 5. CDR3 in amino acids: CASSPGQGDYGYTF. The CDR3 bases are TGTGCCAGCAGCCCCGGACAGGGCGACTATGGCTACACCTTC.

This chain connects TRBV5-4 to TRBJ1-2; the D gene is possibly TRBD1 (6 bases). Trimming took 7 bases from V and 1 from J, leaving 17 bases between them. The CDR3 extends over 15 amino acids. Germline CDR1 SGHNT, CDR2 YYREEE (reference sequence). The CDR3 spells CASSWGPNDNYGYTF. The CDR3 region has the DNA TGTGCCAGCTCCTGGGGGCCTAACGATAACTATGGCTACACCTTC.

This clone has a handful of counts. The chain employs TRBV5-8 and TRBJ2-5; 8 bases map to TRBD1. Unmatched junction bases numbered 8, after V lost 0 bases and J lost 4 bases. The V gene's germline CDR1 is SGHTS and CDR2 YDEGEE. The CDR3 length is 16 residues. The CDR3, as DNA: TGTGCCAGCAGCTTGGCGGCAGGGGGCGTGGGAGAGACCCAGTACTTC. This sequence encodes CASSLAAGGVGETQYF.

The chain joins TRBV7-2 to TRBJ1-1; D gene unclear. The V and J ends lost 1 base and 0 bases respectively, with 9 bases between them. There are 15 residues in the CDR3. The germline V gene has CDR1 SGHTA and CDR2 FQGNSA. The CDR3 region has the DNA TGTGCCAGCAGCTTAGATGGCCGGGTGAACACTGAAGCTTTCTTT. Encoded protein: CASSLDGRVNTEAFF.

The J gene is TRBJ2-3, the V gene TRBV6-4; D remains unclear. The V gene's germline CDR1 is MRHNA and CDR2 SNTAGT. V was pared by 0 bases and J by 2 bases, with 12 bases between. The CDR3 is 16 residues long. Written as DNA, the CDR3 is TGTGCCAGCAGTGACTCGATCGACGGTCCCACAGATACGCAGTATTTT. Protein sequence: CASSDSIDGPTDTQYF.

This clone came up once. The rearrangement joins TRBV19 to TRBJ1-3; D possibly corresponds to TRBD1 (5 bases). Trimming left V 6 bases short and J 4 bases short, with 13 bases between. The CDR3 length is 14 residues. Germline values: CDR1 LNHDA, CDR2 SQIVND (reference sequence). CDR3 amino acids: CASRHNGDGNTIYF. In nucleotides, the CDR3 is TGTGCCAGTAGACACAACGGGGACGGAAACACCATATATTTT.

The chain employs TRBV28 and TRBJ2-7, with 10 bases matching TRBD2. After removal of 4 bases from V and 6 bases from J, the junction contained 9 bases not matched to a gene. Looked up from germline, CDR1 is MDHEN and CDR2 is SYDVKM. The CDR3 is made up of 15 amino acids. For the CDR3, the DNA is TGTGCCAGCAGTTCATCCCGAAGCGGGAGGGCCGAGCAGTACTTC. Translated, it gives CASSSSRSGRAEQYF.

This sequence joins TRBV5-6 and TRBJ2-3, with D possibly matching TRBD2 (6 bases). V was shortened by 3 bases and J by 0 bases, with 8 bases between the two germline ends. This CDR3 region has 14 residues. Germline assignment: CDR1 SGHDT and CDR2 YYEEEE. As DNA, the CDR3 is TGTGCCAGCAGCTCCGGGACTAGCACAGATACGCAGTATTTT. Translation: CASSSGTSTDTQYF.

This clone has just one count. This chain connects TRBV13 to TRBJ2-1; TRBD2 aligns across 11 bases. CDR1 and CDR2 from the germline V gene are PRHDT and FYEKMQ (reference sequence). V shed 5 bases and J 5 bases; nucleotides not matched to a gene: 8. The CDR3 contains 16 residues. The CDR3 region has the DNA TGTGCCAGCAGCCCCTTAGTAGCGGGAGGGAACAATGAGCAGTTCTTC. This gives the protein CASSPLVAGGNNEQFF.